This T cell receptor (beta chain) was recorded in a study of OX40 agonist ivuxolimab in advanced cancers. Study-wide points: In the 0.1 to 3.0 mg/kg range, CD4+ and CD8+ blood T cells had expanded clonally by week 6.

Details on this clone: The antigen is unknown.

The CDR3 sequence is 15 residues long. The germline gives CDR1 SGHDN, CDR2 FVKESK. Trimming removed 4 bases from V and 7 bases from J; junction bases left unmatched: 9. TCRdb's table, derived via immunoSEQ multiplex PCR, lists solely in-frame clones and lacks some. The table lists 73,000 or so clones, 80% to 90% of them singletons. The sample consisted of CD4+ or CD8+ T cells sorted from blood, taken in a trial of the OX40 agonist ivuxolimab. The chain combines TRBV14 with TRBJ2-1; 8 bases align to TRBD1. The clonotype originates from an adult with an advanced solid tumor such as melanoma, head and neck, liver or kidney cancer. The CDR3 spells CASSPLGQGENEQFF. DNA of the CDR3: TGTGCCAGCAGCCCCCTCGGACAGGGAGAGAATGAGCAGTTCTTC.